A selection of T cell receptor beta chains follows, all from one sample in a study of blood T cell repertoires in COVID-19. TCRdb keeps only in-frame clones here, not all; method: immunoSEQ multiplex PCR. Of a few hundred thousand clones in the sample, 80% to 90% are singletons; the top ten hold approximately 11%. Sequenced input: peripheral blood. The receptors derive from a woman between 70 and 85 years old with acute or convalescent COVID-19. Each CDR3 is given with its conserved first and last residue. A D gene is named only where the DNA matches it firmly. Not all rows give a size; the values are once, few, many and, for expanded clones, a class.

V gene: TRBV10-1
J gene: TRBJ1-1
D gene: NA
clone size: NA
CDR3 DNA: TGCGCCAGCAGAGATGACCGGGCACGCGGGGCTTTCTTT
CDR3 protein: CASRDDRARGAFF

V gene: TRBV2
J gene: TRBJ2-3
D gene: TRBD2
clone size: NA
CDR3 DNA: TGTGCCAGCAGTGGGACTAGCGGGGGGGCAGATACGCAGTATTTT
CDR3 protein: CASSGTSGGADTQYF

V gene: TRBV4-1
J gene: TRBJ1-5
D gene: TRBD1
clone size: NA
CDR3 DNA: TGCGCCAGCAGCCTGGGACAGCCCGTACCATATAGCAATCAGCCCCAGCATTTT
CDR3 protein: CASSLGQPVPYSNQPQHF

V gene: TRBV9
J gene: TRBJ1-3
D gene: NA
clone size: NA
CDR3 DNA: TGTGCCAGCAGCGTAGGCGGGCGTCTCTCTGGAAACACCATATATTTT
CDR3 protein: CASSVGGRLSGNTIYF

V gene: TRBV6-5
J gene: TRBJ1-1
D gene: NA
clone size: NA
CDR3 DNA: TGTGCCAGCAGGACGGAGGGTGTTTCGAACACTGAAGCTTTCTTT
CDR3 protein: CASRTEGVSNTEAFF

V gene: TRBV5-1
J gene: TRBJ2-7
D gene: TRBD1
clone size: NA
CDR3 DNA: TGCGCCAGCAGCCTGACAGGGGCAGGTGGGGAGCAGTACTTC
CDR3 protein: CASSLTGAGGEQYF

V gene: TRBV5-6
J gene: TRBJ1-1
D gene: TRBD1
clone size: NA
CDR3 DNA: TGTGCCAGCAGCCTCGTCAGGGCACAGGGGGCTTTCTTT
CDR3 protein: CASSLVRAQGAFF

V gene: TRBV5-4
J gene: TRBJ2-3
D gene: TRBD2
clone size: once
CDR3 DNA: TGTGCCAGCAGCTTAGCGGGGGCTGATACGCAGTATTTT
CDR3 protein: CASSLAGADTQYF

V gene: TRBV5-8
J gene: TRBJ2-5
D gene: TRBD1
clone size: NA
CDR3 DNA: TGTGCCAGCAGCTCACTGTCAGGGGGAAGGGAGACCCAGTACTTC
CDR3 protein: CASSSLSGGRETQYF

V gene: TRBV3-1/TRBV3-2
J gene: TRBJ1-2
D gene: NA
clone size: once
CDR3 DNA: TGTGCCAGCTCCCGGACACTCAGGGAGGGCGGCTACACCTTC
CDR3 protein: CASSRTLREGGYTF

V gene: TRBV4-1
J gene: TRBJ1-2
D gene: NA
clone size: NA
CDR3 DNA: TGCGCCAGCAGCCAGGGACTCCCCAACCTCTATGGCTACACCTTC
CDR3 protein: CASSQGLPNLYGYTF

V gene: TRBV28
J gene: TRBJ1-1
D gene: TRBD1
clone size: NA
CDR3 DNA: TGTGCCAGCAGTTTACAGGGGGCGAATCCTGAAGCTTTCTTT
CDR3 protein: CASSLQGANPEAFF

V gene: TRBV6-2/TRBV6-3
J gene: TRBJ2-7
D gene: TRBD1
clone size: NA
CDR3 DNA: TGTGCCAGCAGCCTGCTGGGACAGACCTACGAGCAGTACTTC
CDR3 protein: CASSLLGQTYEQYF

V gene: TRBV9
J gene: TRBJ2-3
D gene: NA
clone size: NA
CDR3 DNA: TGTGCCAGCAGCCCCGGACAGCGCACAGATACGCAGTATTTT
CDR3 protein: CASSPGQRTDTQYF

V gene: TRBV7-9
J gene: TRBJ2-7
D gene: NA
clone size: NA
CDR3 DNA: TGTGCCAGCAGCCTCTCCTACGAGCAGTACTTC
CDR3 protein: CASSLSYEQYF

V gene: TRBV28
J gene: TRBJ1-4
D gene: NA
clone size: NA
CDR3 DNA: TGTGCCAGCAATTCAGGGGAGTCAACTAATGAAAAACTGTTTTTT
CDR3 protein: CASNSGESTNEKLFF

V gene: TRBV19
J gene: TRBJ2-1
D gene: TRBD2
clone size: NA
CDR3 DNA: TGTGCCAGTAGGGAGGGACTAGCGGGGGGAAATGAGCAGTTCTTC
CDR3 protein: CASREGLAGGNEQFF

V gene: TRBV5-1
J gene: TRBJ1-1
D gene: TRBD1
clone size: NA
CDR3 DNA: TGCGCCAGCAGCCGAACAGGGGACACTGAAGCTTTCTTT
CDR3 protein: CASSRTGDTEAFF

V gene: TRBV5-8
J gene: TRBJ1-5
D gene: TRBD1
clone size: NA
CDR3 DNA: TGTGCCAGCAGCTTGGTAGACCAGGGGGTACAAGGAAATCAGCCCCAGCATTTT
CDR3 protein: CASSLVDQGVQGNQPQHF

V gene: TRBV30
J gene: TRBJ2-5
D gene: TRBD1
clone size: NA
CDR3 DNA: TGTGCCTGGGTGGGGACAGGGGGCAAAGAGACCCAGTACTTC
CDR3 protein: CAWVGTGGKETQYF

V gene: TRBV18
J gene: TRBJ2-1
D gene: NA
clone size: NA
CDR3 DNA: TGTGCCAGCTCAGTTATGATTTCCCGGTACTACAATGAGCAGTTCTTC
CDR3 protein: CASSVMISRYYNEQFF

V gene: TRBV15
J gene: TRBJ2-7
D gene: TRBD1
clone size: NA
CDR3 DNA: TGTGCCACCAGCAGAGGGCCGGGTGACAGGGCAAATTCCTACGAGCAGTACTTC
CDR3 protein: CATSRGPGDRANSYEQYF

V gene: TRBV5-5
J gene: TRBJ1-6
D gene: NA
clone size: NA
CDR3 DNA: TGTGCCAGCAGCTCATACAGCGACCCGGGGTATAATTCACCCCTCCACTTT
CDR3 protein: CASSSYSDPGYNSPLHF

V gene: TRBV5-1
J gene: TRBJ1-1
D gene: NA
clone size: NA
CDR3 DNA: TGCGCCAGCAGCCAAACCACAGACCTCTTTGAAGCTTTCTTT
CDR3 protein: CASSQTTDLFEAFF

V gene: TRBV19
J gene: TRBJ2-2
D gene: TRBD2
clone size: NA
CDR3 DNA: TGTGCCAGTAGTGCCAGACTAGCGGGGGACACCGGGGAGCTGTTTTTT
CDR3 protein: CASSARLAGDTGELFF

V gene: TRBV28
J gene: TRBJ2-7
D gene: TRBD2
clone size: once
CDR3 DNA: TGTGCCAGCAGTACAACTAGCGGGACCTACGAGCAGTACTTC
CDR3 protein: CASSTTSGTYEQYF

V gene: TRBV9
J gene: TRBJ2-7
D gene: TRBD2
clone size: NA
CDR3 DNA: TGTGCCAGCATCCGAAGGACTAGCCCCTACGAGCAGTACTTC
CDR3 protein: CASIRRTSPYEQYF

V gene: TRBV18
J gene: TRBJ1-1
D gene: NA
clone size: NA
CDR3 DNA: TGTGCCAGCTCACCCCCGGGGGTACCGCGTGGAGCTTTCTTT
CDR3 protein: CASSPPGVPRGAFF

V gene: TRBV15
J gene: TRBJ1-2
D gene: NA
clone size: NA
CDR3 DNA: TGTGCCACCAGCAGGGCGGCTAACTATGGCTACACCTTC
CDR3 protein: CATSRAANYGYTF

V gene: TRBV4-2
J gene: TRBJ1-1
D gene: NA
clone size: NA
CDR3 DNA: TGTGCCAGCAGCCAGAGTATCGGGGGGGCTGAAGCTTTCTTT
CDR3 protein: CASSQSIGGAEAFF

V gene: TRBV2
J gene: TRBJ1-2
D gene: TRBD1
clone size: NA
CDR3 DNA: TGTGCCAGCAGTGATGACAGGGTACGTGGCTACACCTTC
CDR3 protein: CASSDDRVRGYTF

V gene: TRBV5-1
J gene: TRBJ1-6
D gene: NA
clone size: NA
CDR3 DNA: TGCGCCAGCAAGCAGGAGGGCTCCTATAATTCACCCCTCCACTTT
CDR3 protein: CASKQEGSYNSPLHF

V gene: TRBV5-4
J gene: TRBJ2-1
D gene: TRBD1
clone size: NA
CDR3 DNA: TGTGCCAGCAGCCCCGGGGACAGGGCGATAGGTGAGCAGTTCTTC
CDR3 protein: CASSPGDRAIGEQFF

V gene: TRBV2
J gene: TRBJ1-1
D gene: NA
clone size: NA
CDR3 DNA: TGTGCCAGAAGCGGGGGGCGCAGAACTGAAGCTTTCTTT
CDR3 protein: CARSGGRRTEAFF

V gene: TRBV29-1
J gene: TRBJ1-2
D gene: NA
clone size: many
CDR3 DNA: TGCAGCGGGGAGGGGGCTAACTATGGCTACACCTTC
CDR3 protein: CSGEGANYGYTF

V gene: TRBV27
J gene: TRBJ1-1
D gene: NA
clone size: NA
CDR3 DNA: TGTGCCAGCAGTCGCCGCGGAGGTGGGGACACTGAAGCTTTCTTT
CDR3 protein: CASSRRGGGDTEAFF

V gene: TRBV7-3
J gene: TRBJ2-7
D gene: NA
clone size: NA
CDR3 DNA: TGTGCCAGCAGCTTAGGGGGCGGGGGCCCCTACGAGCAGTACTTC
CDR3 protein: CASSLGGGGPYEQYF

V gene: TRBV6-4
J gene: TRBJ2-7
D gene: NA
clone size: NA
CDR3 DNA: TGTGCCAGCAGTGACCGAAATCCCACAGGGTACGAGCAGTACTTC
CDR3 protein: CASSDRNPTGYEQYF

V gene: TRBV2
J gene: TRBJ2-1
D gene: TRBD2
clone size: NA
CDR3 DNA: TGTGCCAGCAGCCACGGGACTAGCGGATCAAGGACCTACAATGAGCAGTTCTTC
CDR3 protein: CASSHGTSGSRTYNEQFF

V gene: TRBV7-9
J gene: TRBJ1-5
D gene: NA
clone size: NA
CDR3 DNA: TGTGCCAGCAGCTCCGGACAGACCAACTTTGGTCAGCCCCAGCATTTT
CDR3 protein: CASSSGQTNFGQPQHF

V gene: TRBV7-2
J gene: TRBJ1-3
D gene: NA
clone size: NA
CDR3 DNA: TGTGCCAGCAGCTTAGTTCCCGGCTCTGGAAACACCATATATTTT
CDR3 protein: CASSLVPGSGNTIYF

V gene: TRBV14
J gene: TRBJ2-2
D gene: TRBD1
clone size: NA
CDR3 DNA: TGTGCCAGCAGCCCACCCGGGACAGGGAGGGGAACCGGGGAGCTGTTTTTT
CDR3 protein: CASSPPGTGRGTGELFF

V gene: TRBV5-1
J gene: TRBJ1-3
D gene: NA
clone size: NA
CDR3 DNA: TGCGCCACCACAGAAATGGGGAGCCCCGGAAACACCATATATTTT
CDR3 protein: CATTEMGSPGNTIYF

V gene: TRBV6-5
J gene: TRBJ1-5
D gene: TRBD1
clone size: NA
CDR3 DNA: TGTGCCAGCAGCCAGAGGGACAGCGATCAGCCCCAGCATTTT
CDR3 protein: CASSQRDSDQPQHF

V gene: TRBV28
J gene: TRBJ1-5
D gene: TRBD1
clone size: NA
CDR3 DNA: TGTGCCAGCAAAACAGGGGTATCTCAGCCCCAGCATTTT
CDR3 protein: CASKTGVSQPQHF

V gene: TRBV27
J gene: TRBJ1-2
D gene: TRBD1
clone size: few
CDR3 DNA: TGTGCCAGCTCCCCTTGGGGACAGGATAACTATGGCTACACCTTC
CDR3 protein: CASSPWGQDNYGYTF

V gene: TRBV4-2
J gene: TRBJ2-5
D gene: TRBD2
clone size: NA
CDR3 DNA: TGTGCCAGCAGCAGGGTAGCGGGGGCCCAAGAGACCCAGTACTTC
CDR3 protein: CASSRVAGAQETQYF

V gene: TRBV5-4
J gene: TRBJ1-2
D gene: NA
clone size: NA
CDR3 DNA: TGTGCCAGCAGCTTGGCAGGGTCTATTGGCTACACCTTC
CDR3 protein: CASSLAGSIGYTF

V gene: TRBV25-1
J gene: TRBJ2-5
D gene: TRBD2
clone size: NA
CDR3 DNA: TGTGCCAGCAGTCTAGCGGGGACAATCGGGACCCAGTACTTC
CDR3 protein: CASSLAGTIGTQYF

V gene: TRBV12-3/TRBV12-4
J gene: TRBJ1-6
D gene: NA
clone size: NA
CDR3 DNA: TGTGCCAGCAGCGGAGCAAATAATTCACCCCTCCACTTT
CDR3 protein: CASSGANNSPLHF

V gene: TRBV24-1
J gene: TRBJ1-2
D gene: NA
clone size: NA
CDR3 DNA: TGTGCCACTAGTCCAGAGGGGGTAACACATGGCTACACCTTC
CDR3 protein: CATSPEGVTHGYTF

V gene: TRBV29-1
J gene: TRBJ1-3
D gene: NA
clone size: NA
CDR3 DNA: TGCAGCGTTCGGGTAGGAGTAAACACCATATATTTT
CDR3 protein: CSVRVGVNTIYF

V gene: TRBV2
J gene: TRBJ1-3
D gene: TRBD1
clone size: NA
CDR3 DNA: TGTGCCAGCAGTGCCGACAGGGGGGCTAGGGGAAACACCATATATTTT
CDR3 protein: CASSADRGARGNTIYF

V gene: TRBV20-1
J gene: TRBJ2-1
D gene: NA
clone size: NA
CDR3 DNA: TGCAGTGCTAGCTTCAATGAGCAGTTCTTC
CDR3 protein: CSASFNEQFF

V gene: TRBV7-6
J gene: TRBJ1-5
D gene: NA
clone size: NA
CDR3 DNA: TGTGCCAGCAGCTTATGGCCTATTGGACAACGCAATCAGCCCCAGCATTTT
CDR3 protein: CASSLWPIGQRNQPQHF

V gene: TRBV6-5
J gene: TRBJ1-5
D gene: TRBD1
clone size: NA
CDR3 DNA: TGTGCCAGCAGGGTTACAGGGGGCGGGCAGCCCCAGCATTTT
CDR3 protein: CASRVTGGGQPQHF

V gene: TRBV5-1
J gene: TRBJ2-7
D gene: NA
clone size: NA
CDR3 DNA: TGCGCCAGCAGCTACGAGTCCTACGAGCAGTACTTC
CDR3 protein: CASSYESYEQYF